Presented here are 27 T cell receptor beta chains from one specimen sequenced in a study of blood T cell repertoires in COVID-19. Sequencing was performed with immunoSEQ multiplex PCR; in TCRdb, only in-frame clones are kept and a portion is missing. This table has 150,000 to 200,000 clones, roughly 86% appearing once. The specimen sequenced was peripheral blood. The origin of the receptors is a man aged 35 to 55 with active or convalescent COVID-19.

This clone was counted once. The CDR3, as DNA: TGTGCCTCCTCCTCGTGGACAATAGGCTCTGGAAACACCATATATTTT. As protein: CASSSWTIGSGNTIYF. The chain is built from TRBV30 and TRBJ1-3; D is possibly TRBD1 (5 bases). V shed 7 bases and J shed 0 bases, with 19 bases lying between them. CDR1 is GTSNPN, CDR2 SVGIG, per germline (reference sequence). The CDR3 runs to 16 residues.

The rearrangement uses TRBV5-5 and TRBJ1-2; possibly TRBD1 for D (5 bases). Trimming removed 4 bases from V and 4 bases from J, with 14 bases in between. Germline loops: CDR1 SGHKS, CDR2 YYEKEE (reference sequence). The CDR3 is 14 amino acids. CDR3 sequence: CASSIETETYGYTF. The CDR3 nucleotides read TGTGCCAGCAGCATCGAGACAGAAACCTATGGCTACACCTTC.

The chain carries TRBV4-1 and TRBJ2-1; 11 bases line up with TRBD2. V shed 0 bases and J 5 bases; nucleotides not matched to a gene: 3. The CDR3 totals 16 residues. Germline values: CDR1 MGHRA, CDR2 YSYEKL. The CDR3 region is CASSQDGTSGHNEQFF. The CDR3, as DNA: TGCGCCAGCAGCCAAGATGGGACTAGCGGCCACAATGAGCAGTTCTTC.

This sequence joins TRBV15 and TRBJ1-2, with D uncertain. Germline lookup yields CDR1 LNHNV and CDR2 YYDKDF (reference sequence). Trimming cost V 0 bases and J 6 bases, with 14 bases left between them. The CDR3 loop spans 15 amino acids. The CDR3 loop reads CATSRDGLSVDGYTF. The CDR3 nucleotides are TGTGCCACCAGCAGAGATGGACTATCTGTTGATGGCTACACCTTC.

The rearrangement uses TRBV7-3 and TRBJ2-2; 7 bases align to TRBD1. The CDR3 is 17 amino acids. The germline V gene encodes CDR1 SGHTA and CDR2 FQGTGA. After removal of 5 bases from V and 2 bases from J, the junction contained 11 bases not matched to a gene. The CDR3: CASSTQPGTVNTGELFF. CDR3 in DNA: TGTGCCAGCAGCACACAGCCCGGGACAGTCAACACCGGGGAGCTGTTTTTT.

CDR3 in amino acids: CASSPAGYMNTEAFF. In DNA form, the CDR3 reads TGTGCCAGCAGCCCGGCGGGCTACATGAACACTGAAGCTTTCTTT. The rearrangement links TRBV11-3 to TRBJ1-1; no clear D. The CDR3 spans 15 residues. V was trimmed by 5 bases and J by 0 bases, leaving 13 bases between them. CDR1 is SGHNT, CDR2 YENEEA, per germline.

The V gene is TRBV5-1, the J gene TRBJ2-2; 9 bases are a match to TRBD2. V was pared by 4 bases and J by 4 bases, with 5 bases of the junction left unmatched. Germline V lookup: CDR1 SGHRS, CDR2 YFSETQ. The CDR3 has 15 residues. The CDR3: CASSPRTSVTGELFF. The CDR3, as DNA: TGCGCCAGCAGCCCCCGGACTAGCGTCACCGGGGAGCTGTTTTTT.

This clone showed up just a few times. The chain is built from TRBV18 and TRBJ1-3, with D uncertain. The CDR3 extends over 13 amino acids. Germline V gene lookup returns CDR1 KGHSH and CDR2 LQKENI. V shed 4 bases and J shed 4 bases, with 8 bases lying between them. As DNA, the CDR3 is TGTGCCAGCTCACACGGAGGAGGAAACACCATATATTTT. Translation gives CASSHGGGNTIYF.

This clone has just a few counts. This chain connects TRBV3-1 (or the pseudogene TRBV3-2) to TRBJ2-5; the D gene is possibly TRBD2 (5 bases). Germline CDR1 is LGHDT and CDR2 is YNNKEL (reference sequence). V was cut by 1 base and J by 3 bases, with 9 bases left in between. This CDR3 spans 14 amino acids. Here the CDR3 DNA reads TGTGCCAGCAGCCAAGTGTCCGGGAAAGAGACCCAGTACTTC. This codes for CASSQVSGKETQYF.

This chain links TRBV3-1 (or the pseudogene TRBV3-2) with TRBJ2-2; D call uncertain. CDR3 size: 15 residues. The V end lost 4 bases, the J end lost 0 bases, and 9 bases lay between the germline ends. CDR1 and CDR2 (germline): LGHDT, YNNKEL (reference sequence). CDR3 in amino acids: CASSPSGANTGELFF. CDR3 DNA sequence: TGTGCCAGCAGCCCCTCCGGAGCGAACACCGGGGAGCTGTTTTTT.

Here the CDR3 reads CSVVSGSTDTQYF. CDR3 sequence (DNA): TGCAGCGTTGTGTCCGGGAGCACAGATACGCAGTATTTT. The chain recombines TRBV29-1 with TRBJ2-3; D is ambiguous. The germline V gene encodes CDR1 SQVTM and CDR2 ANQGSEA. The CDR3 loop spans 13 amino acids. V was shortened by 4 bases and J by 0 bases, with 8 bases between the two germline ends.

The V gene is TRBV9, the J gene TRBJ2-3; a possible D gene is TRBD1 (6 bases). This CDR3 is built from 13 residues. CDR1 and CDR2 (germline): SGDLS, YYNGEE. V gave up 2 bases and J gave up 4 bases, with 8 bases separating them. CDR3 loop: CASSVSGADTQYF. In DNA form, the CDR3 reads TGTGCCAGCAGCGTTTCAGGGGCAGATACGCAGTATTTT. Looking up the rest from reference TRBV9 and TRBJ2-3 gives the full variable domain: DSGVTQTPKHLITATGQRVTLRCSPRSGDLSVYWYQQSLDQGLQFLIQYYNGEERAKGNILERFSAQQFPDLHSELNLSSLELGDSALYFCASSVSGADTQYFGPGTRLTVL.

The chain joins TRBV29-1 to TRBJ1-3; no definite D call. This CDR3 region has 13 residues. V was pared by 0 bases and J by 4 bases, with 7 bases between. Per the germline V gene, CDR1 is SQVTM and CDR2 is ANQGSEA. CDR3 sequence: CSVEEHLGNTIYF. The CDR3 coding sequence is TGCAGCGTTGAAGAACATTTGGGAAACACCATATATTTT.

The chain joins TRBV28 to TRBJ2-7, with D tentatively TRBD1 (5 bases). Germline lookup yields CDR1 MDHEN and CDR2 SYDVKM. CDR3 length equals 14 residues. Trimming shortened V by 5 bases and J by 3 bases, and 14 bases separated the two germline ends. The CDR3: CASSPARVRYEQYF. The CDR3 DNA reads as TGTGCCAGCAGTCCCGCCAGGGTCCGCTACGAGCAGTACTTC.

The DNA of the CDR3 is TGTGCCAGCAGCCGAGGGTGGACGGATTCTTTCGATACGCAGTATTTT. Residues: CASSRGWTDSFDTQYF. The V gene is TRBV3-1 (or the pseudogene TRBV3-2), the J gene TRBJ2-3; TRBD2 might be the D (5 bases). The V and J ends lost 4 bases and 6 bases respectively, with 20 bases between them. The CDR3 extends over 16 amino acids. Germline CDR1 reads LGHDT; CDR2 reads YNNKEL (reference sequence).

The V gene is TRBV4-1, the J gene TRBJ1-2, with D unclear. Trimming shortened V by 1 base and J by 8 bases, and 14 bases separated the two germline ends. The length of the CDR3 is 14 residues. Germline V gives CDR1 MGHRA, CDR2 YSYEKL. CDR3: CASSQVLASGGYTF. The CDR3 DNA follows: TGCGCCAGCAGCCAAGTGTTGGCCTCGGGGGGCTACACCTTC.

This chain connects TRBV7-2 to TRBJ1-5, with 8 bases aligning to TRBD1. V shed 2 bases and J 7 bases; nucleotides not matched to a gene: 7. The CDR3 is made up of 15 amino acids. CDR1 and CDR2 from the germline V gene are SGHTA and FQGNSA. CDR3 DNA sequence: TGTGCCAGCAGCTTAACTGGACAGGGCCGACAGCCCCAGCATTTT. It is translated as CASSLTGQGRQPQHF.

This sequence joins TRBV6-2 or TRBV6-3 and TRBJ2-5, with a tentative D call TRBD1 (6 bases). V was shortened by 6 bases and J by 1 base, with 21 bases between the two germline ends. Germline CDR1 and CDR2: MNHEY and SVGEGT. This CDR3 comprises 17 residues. CDR3: CASSPPPGQSVQETQYF. The DNA for the CDR3 is TGTGCCAGCAGCCCGCCCCCCGGACAGTCAGTCCAAGAGACCCAGTACTTC.

This clone was counted once. The chain recombines TRBV4-2 with TRBJ1-4, with TRBD1 matching over 8 bases. This CDR3 region has 14 residues. The V segment lost 3 bases and the J segment 7 bases; nucleotides outside the gene matches: 4. From germline, CDR1 is LGHNA and CDR2 YNFKEQ. The CDR3 sequence: CASSQTGESEKLFF. The DNA of the CDR3 is TGTGCCAGCAGCCAGACAGGGGAAAGTGAAAAACTGTTTTTT.

The rearrangement uses TRBV27 and TRBJ1-6, with D possibly being TRBD1 (5 bases). In germline, CDR1 is MNHEY, CDR2 SMNVEV (reference sequence). The CDR3 runs 13 residues. V shed 7 bases and J shed 7 bases, with 11 bases lying between them. CDR3 loop: CASMGLPNSPLHF. CDR3 coding DNA: TGTGCCAGCATGGGACTGCCAAATTCACCCCTCCACTTT.

This chain joins TRBV10-3 and TRBJ2-7, with 13 bases that match TRBD2. Trimming removed 6 bases from V and 0 bases from J; junction bases left unmatched: 8. The CDR3 is made up of 17 amino acids. Germline CDR1 ENHRY, CDR2 SYGVKD. DNA of the CDR3: TGTGCCATCAGGGGAGAGGGACTAGCGGGGCGCTCCTACGAGCAGTACTTC. Translating it yields CAIRGEGLAGRSYEQYF.

The chain recombines TRBV12-3 or TRBV12-4 with TRBJ1-2, with D perhaps matching TRBD1 (5 bases). The length of the CDR3 is 13 residues. Trimming removed 1 base from V and 8 bases from J, with 11 bases in between. The CDR3 is CASSLGAGFGYTF. The CDR3, as DNA: TGTGCCAGCAGTTTAGGGGCAGGGTTCGGCTACACCTTC.

V and J are TRBV11-3 and TRBJ2-1; D unresolved. Germline lookup yields CDR1 SGHNT and CDR2 YENEEA. CDR3 length: 15 residues. The germline V and J ends were trimmed by 5 bases and 0 bases, with 11 bases remaining between them. CDR3 nucleotide sequence: TGTGCCAGCAGCGCCCAGCCAGGCTCCTACAATGAGCAGTTCTTC. It encodes CASSAQPGSYNEQFF.

The chain recombines TRBV5-1 with TRBJ2-1; tentatively, D is TRBD1 (6 bases). The CDR3 length is 15 residues. In germline, CDR1 is SGHRS, CDR2 YFSETQ. V was pared by 4 bases and J by 2 bases, with 13 bases between. The CDR3 spells CASSLNGGTYNEQFF. Here the CDR3 DNA reads TGCGCCAGCAGCCTAAATGGGGGCACCTACAATGAGCAGTTCTTC.

This clone appeared a single time. This sequence joins TRBV29-1 and TRBJ1-5; D is ambiguous. The CDR3 is 12 amino acids. The ends were cut back, 6 bases at V and 3 bases at J, with 9 bases in the middle. CDR1 is SQVTM and CDR2 is ANQGSEA in the germline V gene. DNA for the CDR3: TGCAGCGTAAGTAACTCCAATCAGCCCCAGCATTTT. It yields the protein CSVSNSNQPQHF.

This clone was seen only a few times. The chain is built from TRBV2 and TRBJ1-2; 9 nucleotides agree with TRBD1. Trimming took 5 bases from V and 4 from J; bases not matched to a gene: 8. Germline V gene sequence: CDR1 SNHLY, CDR2 FYNNEI. There are 15 residues in the CDR3. CDR3 in amino acids: CASSNHDRGTYGYTF. For the CDR3, the DNA is TGTGCCAGCAGTAACCACGACAGGGGGACCTATGGCTACACCTTC.

This chain uses TRBV29-1 with TRBJ1-2; 8 bases align to TRBD1. The CDR3 runs 14 residues. The J segment lost 6 bases and the V segment lost 0 bases, leaving 6 bases of the junction unmatched. CDR1 and CDR2 (germline): SQVTM, ANQGSEA. CDR3 loop: CSVEDRTGSDGYTF. The CDR3 DNA reads TGCAGCGTTGAAGATCGGACAGGGTCGGATGGCTACACCTTC.